These T cell receptor beta chains were read from a single sample in a study of identifying expanded T cells in peripheral blood. The protocol was immunoSEQ multiplex PCR, while the TCRdb copy is restricted to in-frame clones and leaves out a portion. The sample lists about 85,000 clones, about 88% occurring once. The sequenced sample consisted of blood. The receptors come from a person aged 18 to 75 in good health. Both conserved end residues are part of each CDR3. The D gene is left open where the match is weak. Rows give clone size only sometimes, using once, few, many, or a class for an expanded clone.

NA	NA	TRBV5-4	TRBJ2-5	CASSQSGGTRRGTQYF	TGTGCCAGCAGCCAAAGTGGGGGGACGAGAAGGGGGACCCAGTACTTC
NA	NA	TRBV7-9	TRBJ1-1	CASPLPGTTNTEAFF	TGTGCCAGCCCCCTCCCTGGGACTACGAACACTGAAGCTTTCTTT
NA	once	TRBV27	TRBJ2-3	CASSFQPITDTQYF	TGTGCCAGCAGTTTCCAGCCGATCACAGATACGCAGTATTTT
NA	NA	TRBV6-5	TRBJ2-7	CASRTGYEQYF	TGTGCCAGCAGAACGGGCTACGAGCAGTACTTC
NA	NA	TRBV7-2	TRBJ2-5	CASSLVGHPSGTQYF	TGTGCCAGCAGCTTAGTTGGGCACCCCTCAGGGACCCAGTACTTC
NA	NA	TRBV4-1	TRBJ2-1	CASSQGSGRRNNEQFF	TGCGCCAGCAGCCAAGGGTCGGGACGGCGGAACAATGAGCAGTTCTTC
NA	NA	TRBV11-3	TRBJ2-3	CASSFSDTQYF	TGTGCCAGCAGCTTTTCAGATACGCAGTATTTT
TRBD2	once	TRBV13	TRBJ2-7	CASSFLAGTNEQYF	TGTGCCAGCAGCTTCCTAGCGGGGACAAACGAGCAGTACTTC
NA	NA	TRBV27	TRBJ1-5	CASSLTGYSNQPQHF	TGTGCCAGCAGCCTGACGGGATATAGCAATCAGCCCCAGCATTTT
NA	NA	TRBV11-2	TRBJ2-5	CASSSPGLPQYF	TGTGCCAGCAGCTCCCCCGGGCTTCCCCAGTACTTC
TRBD2	NA	TRBV7-2	TRBJ2-1	CASSPRLAGGYNEQFF	TGTGCCAGCAGCCCAAGACTAGCGGGGGGCTACAATGAGCAGTTCTTC
NA	NA	TRBV19	TRBJ2-7	CASSIVGGPYEQYF	TGTGCCAGTAGTATAGTTGGGGGTCCCTACGAGCAGTACTTC
NA	NA	TRBV6-6	TRBJ2-1	CASSPPIRAKGNEQFF	TGTGCCAGCAGTCCACCAATCCGGGCCAAGGGCAATGAGCAGTTCTTC
TRBD2	NA	TRBV5-6	TRBJ2-3	CASSFSGTSGTDTQYF	TGTGCCAGCAGCTTTTCCGGGACTAGCGGCACAGATACGCAGTATTTT
NA	NA	TRBV6-4	TRBJ2-1	CASSDGQGQYNEQFF	TGTGCCAGCAGTGACGGTCAGGGGCAGTACAATGAGCAGTTCTTC
NA	NA	TRBV2	TRBJ2-7	CASRNQGVPYEQYF	TGTGCCAGCAGAAACCAGGGCGTCCCCTACGAGCAGTACTTC
TRBD1	NA	TRBV7-9	TRBJ1-4	CASSPRTGENEKLFF	TGTGCCAGCAGCCCCAGGACAGGCGAAAATGAAAAACTGTTTTTT
NA	NA	TRBV27	TRBJ1-5	CASSLWAGLDQPQHF	TGTGCCAGCAGTTTGTGGGCAGGGTTGGATCAGCCCCAGCATTTT
NA	NA	TRBV7-9	TRBJ2-7	CASSFEGWAYEQYF	TGTGCCAGCAGCTTTGAGGGGTGGGCCTACGAGCAGTACTTC
NA	NA	TRBV7-8	TRBJ2-5	CASSLDLGPLGEETQYF	TGTGCCAGCAGCTTAGACCTGGGGCCGCTCGGGGAAGAGACCCAGTACTTC
TRBD1	NA	TRBV4-1	TRBJ2-5	CASSPNRDRITSETQYF	TGCGCCAGCAGCCCTAATAGGGACAGGATAACGTCAGAGACCCAGTACTTC
NA	NA	TRBV7-2	TRBJ2-3	CASSLSKDETQYF	TGTGCCAGCAGCTTATCCAAGGACGAGACGCAGTATTTT
TRBD1	NA	TRBV19	TRBJ1-5	CASKGEVNQGAQPQHF	TGTGCCAGTAAAGGTGAGGTTAACCAGGGGGCCCAGCCCCAGCATTTT
NA	NA	TRBV7-5	TRBJ1-6	CASSMGQEAYSLHF	TGTGCCAGCAGCATGGGACAGGAGGCCTATTCCCTCCACTTT
NA	NA	TRBV4-1	TRBJ1-1	CASSQAGQNTEAFF	TGCGCCAGCAGCCAAGCTGGTCAAAACACTGAAGCTTTCTTT
TRBD2	NA	TRBV5-8	TRBJ2-3	CASSLAGITDTQYF	TGTGCCAGCAGCCTAGCGGGGATCACAGATACGCAGTATTTT
NA	NA	TRBV14	TRBJ2-7	CASSQGLLDVREQYF	TGTGCCAGCAGCCAGGGTCTCCTCGATGTTCGGGAGCAGTACTTC
NA	NA	TRBV6-5	TRBJ2-3	CASSPTTDTQYF	TGTGCCAGCAGCCCGACGACAGATACGCAGTATTTT
NA	NA	TRBV27	TRBJ1-1	CASSQLGMNTEAFF	TGTGCCAGCAGTCAACTTGGGATGAACACTGAAGCTTTCTTT
NA	NA	TRBV4-3	TRBJ1-6	CASSQDSRASYNSPLHF	TGCGCCAGCAGCCAAGATAGCCGTGCCTCCTATAATTCACCCCTCCACTTT
NA	NA	TRBV7-2	TRBJ2-3	CASSLATAGQTQYF	TGTGCCAGCAGCTTAGCCACAGCAGGACAGACGCAGTATTTT
TRBD1	NA	TRBV7-2	TRBJ1-4	CASSQGGLANEKLFF	TGTGCCAGCAGCCAGGGGGGGTTAGCTAATGAAAAACTGTTTTTT
NA	medium-sized	TRBV27	TRBJ1-6	CASSPDHASNSPLHF	TGTGCCAGCAGTCCGGATCATGCCTCTAATTCACCCCTCCACTTT
NA	NA	TRBV28	TRBJ2-5	CASSLRPGRGTETQYF	TGTGCCAGCAGTTTGCGCCCGGGACGAGGGACAGAGACCCAGTACTTC
NA	once	TRBV27	TRBJ2-7	CASRKGHAPTYEQYF	TGTGCCAGTAGGAAGGGGCATGCGCCCACCTACGAGCAGTACTTC
NA	NA	TRBV4-3	TRBJ2-6	CASSRYEGAESGANVLTF	TGCGCCAGCAGCCGTTACGAAGGGGCCGAATCTGGGGCCAACGTCCTGACTTTC
TRBD1	NA	TRBV5-6	TRBJ2-1	CASSLGGSYNEQFF	TGTGCCAGCAGCTTAGGGGGCTCATACAATGAGCAGTTCTTC